The sequence of this T cell receptor (beta chain) was determined in a study of blood T cell repertoires in COVID-19. Study context: The samples span acute and convalescent COVID-19 from the United States, Italy and Spain. Sample material is recorded as cDNA or gDNA derived from T cells, B-cell-depleted T cells, or PBMCs.

The CDR3 contains 13 residues. Germline values: CDR1 LNHDA, CDR2 SQIVND (reference sequence). After removal of 7 bases from V and 1 base from J, the junction contained 3 bases not matched to a gene. A word on this clone: Distinct nucleotide sequences in the sample also encode this CDR3.

Per the authors' pipeline: The assay estimated nucleated cells by amplifying reference gene primers. Measured with immunoSEQ multiplex PCR; TCRdb has only the in-frame clones, and not every one. The V and J calls and clone size are taken from that table; D and trimming were inferred from the DNA. There are fewer than 250,000 clones in the sample; roughly 82% occur only once, and 4.7% lies in the top ten. The receptor's source is a woman between 70 and 85 years old with acute or convalescent COVID-19. The material sequenced was peripheral blood. The chain carries TRBV19 and TRBJ1-1, with TRBD1 matching over 7 bases. This chain's CDR3 is CASNRGRNTEAFF. Here the CDR3 DNA reads TGTGCCAGTAATAGGGGGCGGAACACTGAAGCTTTCTTT.